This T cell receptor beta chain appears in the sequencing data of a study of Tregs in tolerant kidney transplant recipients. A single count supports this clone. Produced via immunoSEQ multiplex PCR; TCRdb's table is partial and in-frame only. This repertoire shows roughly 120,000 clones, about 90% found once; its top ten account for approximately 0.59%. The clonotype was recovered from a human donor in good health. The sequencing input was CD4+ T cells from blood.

The CDR3 DNA reads as TGTGCCAGCAGTTTTCTACTCCCGAAGGGCGATGAGCAGTTCTTC. Its translation is CASSFLLPKGDEQFF. The chain is built from TRBV27 and TRBJ2-1; D unresolved. This CDR3 has 15 residues. Trimming cost V 3 bases and J 8 bases, with 17 bases left between them. Germline assignment: CDR1 MNHEY and CDR2 SMNVEV (reference sequence).